This TCR beta chain was sequenced during a study of blood T cell repertoires in COVID-19. At the level of the study: The origin of the acute and convalescent COVID-19 samples was the United States, Italy and Spain.

Original data processing: Nucleated cell counts were estimated from reference gene primer amplification. Clones were sequenced by immunoSEQ multiplex PCR, and TCRdb holds only the in-frame ones, with some missing. V, J and clone size reflect that table, while D and trimming were determined from the DNA. The sample records 200,000 to 250,000 clones, roughly 86% being singletons. The CDR3 runs to 14 residues. Germline V lookup: CDR1 SGHAT, CDR2 FQNNGV. The V gene end was trimmed by 4 bases and the J gene end by 6 bases; junction bases not matched to a gene: 7. Sequenced input: peripheral blood. The receptor's source is a woman aged 70-85 years with active or convalescent COVID-19. V gene TRBV11-2 combines with J gene TRBJ2-5; 8 bases match TRBD1. The CDR3 DNA is TGTGCCAGCAGCTCAGGGGGCGCGAGGAAGACCCAGTACTTC. It is translated as CASSSGGARKTQYF.